These 23 T cell receptor beta chains share one sample of origin, sequenced in a study of cytomegalovirus exposure and HLA in healthy donors. The primer mix had 60 Vbeta and 13 Jbeta primers. Repertoires were generated with immunoSEQ multiplex PCR, while TCRdb's copy carries only in-frame clones and drops some. This sample's clone table lists 50,000 to 75,000 clones. Sequencing was carried out using PBMCs. Receptors originate from a woman younger than 35 in good health and CMV-seronegative.

The genes are TRBV6-1 and TRBJ2-2, with TRBD2 identical over 10 bases. This CDR3 contains 15 residues. Trimming removed 8 bases from V and 0 bases from J; junction bases left unmatched: 3. Germline V lookup: CDR1 MNHNS, CDR2 SASEGT. The chain's CDR3 is CASWTSGPNTGELFF. Here the CDR3 DNA reads TGTGCCAGCTGGACTAGCGGACCGAACACCGGGGAGCTGTTTTTT.

The chain carries TRBV7-2 and TRBJ1-2; D gene ambiguous. The CDR3 sequence is 15 residues long. V lost 2 bases to trimming and J lost 5 bases, with 15 bases between them. The germline CDR1 and CDR2 sequences are SGHTA and FQGNSA. The CDR3 loop reads CASSLIPGYSYGYTF. The CDR3 region has the DNA TGTGCCAGCAGCTTAATCCCGGGTTACTCTTATGGCTACACCTTC.

The J gene is TRBJ2-7, the V gene TRBV5-1; 9 positions agree with TRBD2. The ends lost 0 bases at V and 6 bases at J; junction bases unmatched: 4. CDR3 length: 14 amino acids. CDR1 is SGHRS and CDR2 is YFSETQ in the germline V gene. The CDR3 loop is CASSLGGGAGEQYF. The CDR3 nucleotides are TGCGCCAGCAGCTTGGGCGGGGGGGCCGGCGAGCAGTACTTC.

The rearrangement uses TRBV5-6 and TRBJ1-6; 11 bases line up with TRBD1. This CDR3 comprises 16 residues. The germline V gene has CDR1 SGHDT and CDR2 YYEEEE. Unmatched junction bases numbered 8, after V lost 4 bases and J lost 8 bases. CDR3 nucleotide sequence: TGTGCCAGCAGCCGAGCCCCGGGACAGGGGGATTCACCCCTCCACTTT. Translated, it gives CASSRAPGQGDSPLHF. The complete variable domain, with remaining parts taken from reference TRBV5-6 and TRBJ1-6, reads DAGVTQSPTHLIKTRGQQVTLRCSPKSGHDTVSWYQQALGQGPQFIFQYYEEEERQRGNFPDRFSGHQFPNYSSELNVNALLLGDSALYLCASSRAPGQGDSPLHFGNGTRLTVT.

The chain has TRBV5-1 and TRBJ2-5; TRBD2 matches 13 bases. Unmatched junction bases numbered 8, after V lost 4 bases and J lost 5 bases. This CDR3 spans 16 amino acids. Germline CDR1 is SGHRS and CDR2 is YFSETQ. CDR3 sequence: CASSPLAGGPRETQYF. The CDR3 region has the DNA TGCGCCAGCAGCCCACTAGCGGGAGGGCCGAGGGAGACCCAGTACTTC.

The chain joins TRBV11-3 to TRBJ2-2; possibly TRBD1 for D (5 bases). V lost 4 bases and J lost 4, with 13 bases in between. This CDR3 has 15 amino acids. Germline V lookup: CDR1 SGHNT, CDR2 YENEEA. The CDR3 nucleotides are TGTGCCAGCAGCTCGTACCAAAGGGGCACCGGGGAGCTGTTTTTT. As protein: CASSSYQRGTGELFF.

The chain carries TRBV5-1 and TRBJ1-4; 8 bases map to TRBD1. The junction had 10 bases not matched to a gene; V was cut back by 4 bases and J by 8 bases. Germline V gives CDR1 SGHRS, CDR2 YFSETQ. The CDR3 is 15 residues long. The CDR3 is CASSPGQGGHEKLFF. CDR3 bases: TGCGCCAGCAGCCCTGGACAGGGAGGTCACGAAAAACTGTTTTTT.

The genes are TRBV9 and TRBJ2-3; 7 positions agree with TRBD1. Per the germline V gene, CDR1 is SGDLS and CDR2 is YYNGEE. V was clipped by 4 bases and J by 2 bases; unmatched bases: 10. The CDR3 length is 16 residues. The CDR3 nucleotides read TGTGCCAGCAGCCTCCGGACAGGTCTGTCCACAGATACGCAGTATTTT. Residues: CASSLRTGLSTDTQYF. The complete variable domain, with remaining parts taken from reference TRBV9 and TRBJ2-3, reads DSGVTQTPKHLITATGQRVTLRCSPRSGDLSVYWYQQSLDQGLQFLIQYYNGEERAKGNILERFSAQQFPDLHSELNLSSLELGDSALYFCASSLRTGLSTDTQYFGPGTRLTVL.

The V gene is TRBV28, the J gene TRBJ1-2, with a possible D match to TRBD1 (6 bases). Germline V lookup: CDR1 MDHEN, CDR2 SYDVKM. This CDR3 has 16 residues. Trimming took off 5 bases at V and 7 bases at J, with 23 bases between the two ends. CDR3 in DNA: TGTGCCAGCAGTCTGCTAACAGGGTCTCGCGGCTTTGGCTACACCTTC. Its protein product is CASSLLTGSRGFGYTF.

This rearrangement joins TRBV28 to TRBJ1-1, with 7 positions matching TRBD1. J lost 0 bases, V lost 7 bases, and 8 bases had no gene match. The CDR3 runs 15 residues. CDR1 and CDR2 from the germline V gene are MDHEN and SYDVKM. CDR3 residues: CASTPPRGMNTEAFF. DNA of the CDR3: TGTGCCAGCACCCCACCCAGGGGGATGAACACTGAAGCTTTCTTT.

The chain links TRBV29-1 to TRBJ1-4; 9 nucleotides match TRBD1. The CDR3 runs to 14 residues. V lost 7 bases, J lost 0 bases, and 3 bases stayed unmatched. Germline values: CDR1 SQVTM, CDR2 ANQGSEA. The DNA for the CDR3 is TGCAGCGCACAGGGGGCGGCAACTAATGAAAAACTGTTTTTT. It is translated as CSAQGAATNEKLFF.

The rearrangement uses TRBV5-1 and TRBJ1-6; D not certain. Per germline, CDR1 SGHRS and CDR2 YFSETQ. The CDR3 consists of 15 residues. V gave up 4 bases and J gave up 7 bases, with 15 bases separating them. CDR3: CASSETGNPNSPLHF. CDR3 nucleotide sequence: TGCGCCAGCAGCGAGACCGGGAACCCCAATTCACCCCTCCACTTT.

The chain links TRBV29-1 to TRBJ2-2; 7 bases line up with TRBD1. The length of the CDR3 is 15 residues. Germline CDR1 and CDR2: SQVTM and ANQGSEA. With V trimmed by 5 bases and J by 1 base, 7 bases remained unmatched. The CDR3 protein is CSVISGTENTGELFF. In nucleotides, the CDR3 is TGCAGCGTTATTTCCGGGACAGAGAACACCGGGGAGCTGTTTTTT.

The J gene is TRBJ2-5, the V gene TRBV4-1; 10 positions match TRBD2. CDR1 and CDR2 from the germline V gene are MGHRA and YSYEKL. V lost 5 bases to trimming and J lost 5 bases; unmatched junction nucleotides: 14. This CDR3 contains 17 residues. This CDR3 reads CASSRDPSGGALETQYF. CDR3 nucleotides: TGCGCCAGCAGCAGGGACCCGAGCGGGGGGGCCCTGGAGACCCAGTACTTC.

The chain recombines TRBV7-2 with TRBJ1-1; D remains unclear. The V gene's germline CDR1 is SGHTA and CDR2 FQGNSA. This CDR3 has 16 amino acids. The V end lost 1 base, the J end lost 7 bases, and 19 bases lay between the germline ends. DNA for the CDR3: TGTGCCAGCAGCTTAGAAGGGCGGGCCCTTGCTTATGAAGCTTTCTTT. This translates into CASSLEGRALAYEAFF. The whole variable domain, remainder taken from reference TRBV7-2 and TRBJ1-1, is GAGVSQSPSNKVTEKGKDVELRCDPISGHTALYWYRQSLGQGLEFLIYFQGNSAPDKSGLPSDRFSAERTGGSVSTLTIQRTQQEDSAVYLCASSLEGRALAYEAFFGQGTRLTVV.

This chain links TRBV18 with TRBJ1-2, with TRBD1 as a possible D gene (6 bases). Per the germline V gene, CDR1 is KGHSH and CDR2 is LQKENI. The CDR3 loop spans 16 amino acids. V lost 2 bases to trimming and J lost 5 bases, with 18 bases between them. The CDR3: CASSPSQQGWDYGYTF. DNA for the CDR3: TGTGCCAGCTCACCATCCCAGCAGGGGTGGGATTATGGCTACACCTTC.

The rearrangement joins TRBV29-1 to TRBJ1-2, with D unresolved. V lost 7 bases and J lost 3, with 9 bases in between. Germline CDR1 reads SQVTM; CDR2 reads ANQGSEA. CDR3 length: 11 residues. The CDR3 sequence is CSGAADYGYTF. The CDR3 region has the DNA TGCAGCGGGGCAGCAGACTATGGCTACACCTTC.

V usage is TRBV19 and J usage is TRBJ2-6; 8 bases are shared with TRBD2. Trimming removed 2 bases from V and 4 bases from J; junction bases left unmatched: 13. The CDR3 is 19 amino acids. Looked up from germline, CDR1 is LNHDA and CDR2 is SQIVND (reference sequence). The CDR3 DNA is TGTGCCAGTAGTATAAGGATGAGCGGGAGTACGGCCGGGGCCAACGTCCTGACTTTC. It specifies CASSIRMSGSTAGANVLTF.

This chain joins TRBV4-2 and TRBJ2-7; no definite D call. Germline loops: CDR1 LGHNA, CDR2 YNFKEQ. With 1 base removed from V and 0 bases from J, the gap between germline ends came to 10 bases. This CDR3 contains 15 residues. CDR3 sequence: CASSQGGTDSYEQYF. The CDR3 coding sequence is TGTGCCAGCAGCCAAGGAGGCACGGACTCCTACGAGCAGTACTTC.

The rearrangement joins TRBV28 to TRBJ2-7; 9 bases fit TRBD2. CDR1 is MDHEN, CDR2 SYDVKM, per germline. V lost 7 bases to trimming and J lost 3 bases; unmatched junction nucleotides: 13. The CDR3 length is 16 residues. The CDR3 region is CASKSLETSGHYEQYF. Here the CDR3 DNA reads TGTGCCAGCAAGTCTCTGGAGACTAGCGGACACTACGAGCAGTACTTC.

CDR3 nucleotide sequence: TGTGCCAGCAGTCGGCCACCAGGGGGGCACTCCTACGAGCAGTACTTC. This encodes CASSRPPGGHSYEQYF. The chain combines TRBV11-3 with TRBJ2-7; D is perhaps TRBD1 (7 bases). The V gene lost 6 bases and the J gene lost 0 bases, with 18 bases spanning the gap. The CDR3 has 16 amino acids. Germline V CDR1 and CDR2: SGHNT, YENEEA.

J is TRBJ2-2 and V is TRBV7-8; 10 bases are a match to TRBD2. V trimming: 1 base; J trimming: 7 bases; junction bases outside the gene matches: 15. This CDR3 has 19 residues. Germline CDR1 is SGHVS and CDR2 is FQNEAQ. The CDR3 reads CASSLVRLAGVPRGGELFF. The DNA of the CDR3 is TGTGCCAGCAGCTTAGTCCGGCTAGCGGGGGTTCCCCGGGGCGGGGAGCTGTTTTTT.

The genes are TRBV2 and TRBJ1-5; D is unclear. Looked up from germline, CDR1 is SNHLY and CDR2 is FYNNEI. This CDR3 comprises 13 residues. Between the trimmed V and J ends, which lost 6 bases and 7 bases, there was a span of 13 bases. The DNA of the CDR3 is TGTGCCAGCAGGATCGAGGGAGGGCAGCCCCAGCATTTT. Amino acid sequence: CASRIEGGQPQHF. Using reference TRBV2 and TRBJ1-5 for the parts outside the CDR3, the full variable domain is EPEVTQTPSHQVTQMGQEVILRCVPISNHLYFYWYRQILGQKVEFLVSFYNNEISEKSEIFDDQFSVERPDGSNFTLKIRSTKLEDSAMYFCASRIEGGQPQHFGDGTRLSIL.